The rows below give T cell receptor beta chains drawn from one sample of a study of human T cells and chemical hapten exposure. TCRdb analysed the RACE reads with MiXCR anew, one entry per CDR3 protein. The sample holds about 40,000 distinct CDR3 sequences; about 3% are singletons and the top ten take approximately 7.1%. The source material was whole blood, sampled in connection with sensitization to the hapten diphenylcyclopropenone (DPC). Source of these receptors: a man aged 35 to 55 with alopecia areata. Some clones in this sample may be carry-over from other donors' samples. CDR3s include the opening cysteine and the closing phenylalanine or tryptophan. D genes are given only for firm matches. Where a row states a size, it is once, few, many or the class of an expanded clone; other rows omit it.

d_call,clone_size,v_call,j_call,cdr3_nt,cdr3_aa
-,many,TRBV6-2/TRBV6-3,TRBJ2-1,TGTGCCGCGGACTCGGGACAGCGGCGGGGGAAGCAGTTCTTC,CAADSGQRRGKQFF
-,many,TRBV6-2/TRBV6-3,TRBJ1-5,TGTGCCAGCAGCTTCTCACTGATTAGCAATCAGCCCCAGCATTTT,CASSFSLISNQPQHF
-,many,TRBV13,TRBJ2-5,TGTGCCAGCAGCTTTTCGGTCGGAGGGAAGACCCAGTACTTC,CASSFSVGGKTQYF
-,few,TRBV6-5,TRBJ1-5,TGTGCCAGCAGCCCGGGTCTCCATAGCAATCAGCCCCAGCATTTT,CASSPGLHSNQPQHF
TRBD2,many,TRBV12-3/TRBV12-4,TRBJ2-1,TGTGCCAGCAGTTTAGCGCTAGCGGGAGGGTACAATGAGCAGTTCTTC,CASSLALAGGYNEQFF
-,medium-sized,TRBV29-1,TRBJ2-1,TGCAGCGTTAGACCTAGTAGCAATGAGCAGTTCTTC,CSVRPSSNEQFF
-,few,TRBV20-1,TRBJ2-5,TGCAGTGCCTTAGATCAGGGGACCCAGTACTTC,CSALDQGTQYF
-,many,TRBV27,TRBJ2-7,TGTGCCAGCAGTTCGTGGACAGAGTCCTACGAGCAGTACTTC,CASSSWTESYEQYF
TRBD1,many,TRBV5-1,TRBJ2-3,TGCGCCAGCAGCCCCTACCCCGGACAGGGCACAGATACGCAGTATTTT,CASSPYPGQGTDTQYF
TRBD1,many,TRBV20-1,TRBJ2-1,TGCAGTGCTAGAACCTGGACAGGGGGAGATGTCAATGAGCAGTTCTTC,CSARTWTGGDVNEQFF
TRBD1,many,TRBV29-1,TRBJ2-5,TGCAGCGTTGTCTACAGGGGGTTTCAAGAGACCCAGTACTTC,CSVVYRGFQETQYF
TRBD1,many,TRBV6-1,TRBJ1-2,TGTGCCAGCAGTGAAGCGGGACAGGGTTTGGGCGGCTACACCTTC,CASSEAGQGLGGYTF
TRBD1,many,TRBV4-3,TRBJ2-7,TGCGCCAGCAGCCAAGACTCACAGGGGAACGAGCAGTACTTC,CASSQDSQGNEQYF
-,few,TRBV6-1,TRBJ1-2,TGTGCCAGCAGTGAACAGACTTACTATGGCTACACCTTC,CASSEQTYYGYTF
TRBD1,many,TRBV20-1,TRBJ1-1,TGCAGTGCTCTACAGGGGGTCGCTGAAGCTTTCTTT,CSALQGVAEAFF
-,many,TRBV12-3/TRBV12-4,TRBJ1-2,TGTGCCAGCAGTTTTTCCCCCCTCAATGGCTACACCTTC,CASSFSPLNGYTF
-,many,TRBV6-2/TRBV6-3,TRBJ1-1,TGTGCCAGCAGCCTCACGAACACTGAAGCTTTCTTT,CASSLTNTEAFF
TRBD2,many,TRBV28,TRBJ2-5,TGTGCCAGCAGTACCCGGACTAGCGGGAGTTTCCGTGGGGAGACCCAGTACTTC,CASSTRTSGSFRGETQYF
-,many,TRBV20-1,TRBJ1-5,TGCAGTGCTAGCCGTAGCAATCAGCCCCAGCATTTT,CSASRSNQPQHF
-,many,TRBV2,TRBJ2-1,TGTGCCAGCAGTGAAGAGGGGCGGGGACCCTACAATGAGCAGTTCTTC,CASSEEGRGPYNEQFF
-,many,TRBV28,TRBJ2-2,TGTGCCAGCCTTATGGGTGGCCAGAGCACCGGGGAGCTGTTTTTT,CASLMGGQSTGELFF
TRBD2,many,TRBV20-1,TRBJ2-7,TGCAGTGCTAGAAGCGGGATTTACGAGCAGTACTTC,CSARSGIYEQYF
-,many,TRBV7-9,TRBJ2-5,TGTGCCAGCAGCTTAGGTACAGGGTCGGAGGAGACCCAGTACTTC,CASSLGTGSEETQYF
-,many,TRBV28,TRBJ2-5,TGTGCCAGCAGTTTATTTCAAGAGACCCAGTACTTC,CASSLFQETQYF
TRBD2,many,TRBV11-3,TRBJ2-3,TGTGCCAGCAGCATTGGACTAGCGTTCACAGATACGCAGTATTTT,CASSIGLAFTDTQYF
-,many,TRBV12-3/TRBV12-4,TRBJ1-5,TGTGCCAGCAGTTTAAAACAGGGCAATCAGCCCCAGCATTTT,CASSLKQGNQPQHF
-,many,TRBV6-1,TRBJ2-7,TGTGCCAGCAGTCAAAAAGCGCTCAACCCCTACGAGCAGTACTTC,CASSQKALNPYEQYF
-,many,TRBV2,TRBJ2-7,TGTGCCAGCGGTCGACCGGGCACTCCCGAGCAGTACTTC,CASGRPGTPEQYF
TRBD1,few,TRBV29-1,TRBJ2-5,TGCAGCGTTGTCCCCGGGACAGGGGTTGGAGAGACCCAGTACTTC,CSVVPGTGVGETQYF
TRBD1,many,TRBV11-2,TRBJ2-7,TGTGCCAGCAGCCCCCGGACCAGGGGGCGAACACCCTACGAGCAGTACTTC,CASSPRTRGRTPYEQYF
TRBD2,many,TRBV28,TRBJ2-5,TGTGCCAGCGGCTACGGACTAGCGGGAGAAGAGACCCAGTACTTC,CASGYGLAGEETQYF
-,many,TRBV28,TRBJ1-6,TGTGCCAGCAGCCTCCCGGACAGCTATAATTCACCCCTCCACTTT,CASSLPDSYNSPLHF
-,many,TRBV6-6,TRBJ1-1,TGTGCCAGTCGGGCAGGAGGGGAGGGGACTGAAGCTTTCTTT,CASRAGGEGTEAFF
TRBD1,many,TRBV6-2/TRBV6-3,TRBJ2-7,TGTGCCAGCAGGGGACAGGGAAAGTACGAGCAGTACTTC,CASRGQGKYEQYF
TRBD2,many,TRBV24-1,TRBJ2-3,TGTGCCACCAGTGATCCCTCGTCTAGCGGGAGCTTTCCGCAGTATTTT,CATSDPSSSGSFPQYF
-,few,TRBV11-2,TRBJ2-3,TGTGCCAGCAGCTTAGAGCGATTAGCGTGGACAGATACGCAGTATTTT,CASSLERLAWTDTQYF
TRBD2,many,TRBV29-1,TRBJ2-7,TGCAGCGTTGCGGCGGGAGGGCCCTACGAGCAGTACTTC,CSVAAGGPYEQYF
TRBD2,many,TRBV5-4,TRBJ2-7,TGTGCCAGCAGCTTGCTCTCCGGGACTAGCGTGTACGAGCAGTACTTC,CASSLLSGTSVYEQYF
-,many,TRBV20-1,TRBJ2-1,TGCAGTGCTAGAGGGAGTGGAGCATACAATGAGCAGTTCTTC,CSARGSGAYNEQFF
TRBD1,-,TRBV6-6,TRBJ1-5,TGTGCCAGCAGTTTCGCAGGGGGTCCCAATCAGCCCCAGCATTTT,CASSFAGGPNQPQHF
-,many,TRBV14,TRBJ1-5,TGTGCCAGCAGCCAAGACAGGAGCAATCAGCCCCAGCATTTT,CASSQDRSNQPQHF
TRBD1,many,TRBV6-5,TRBJ1-4,TGTGCCAGCAGTTTCCTATCCCGGGACAGGATAAAACTGTTTTTT,CASSFLSRDRIKLFF
-,few,TRBV19,TRBJ2-2,TGTGCCAGTAGTATAGCGACGGCGTCCTTTCCCGGGGAGCTGTTTTTT,CASSIATASFPGELFF